Each of the 10 T cell receptor beta chains below was sequenced from the same sample in a study of CD8+CD57+ T cells in acquired aplastic anemia. Their specific antigens are unknown. An expansion of CD8+CD57+ cells by flow cytometry had been shown in patients chosen for sequencing. For CDR3 and TCR beta VDJ profiling, genomic DNA was the template used. TCRdb fed the reads into MiXCR, producing one record per CDR3 protein. This table holds around 21,000 distinct CDR3 sequences, almost 40% found once. General study results and limits: A lower diversity was found for CD8+CD57+ cells than for total CD4+ and CD8+ pools in patients.

The source material was CD8+CD57+ T cells sorted from PBMCs. Subset of the sample: bead-enriched CD8+CD57+ effector memory T cells from SAA patients. Receptors originate from a human donor with aplastic anemia.

In its sample, this clonotype was seen many times. This chain connects TRBV24-1 to TRBJ2-5; D is uncertain. The CDR3 contains 12 residues. V dropped 5 bases and J dropped 5 bases, with 8 bases sitting between them. Germline CDR1 and CDR2: KGHDR and SFDVKD. CDR3 sequence (DNA): TGTGCCACCAGTGGGGGAAATGAGACCCAGTACTTC. It is translated as CATSGGNETQYF.

The chain has TRBV9 and TRBJ1-6; D gene unclear. The CDR3 is 16 residues long. The V and J ends lost 0 bases and 2 bases respectively, with 9 bases between them. Germline V CDR1 and CDR2: SGDLS, YYNGEE. The CDR3 is CASSVAVDPYNSPLHF. The CDR3 DNA follows: TGTGCCAGCAGCGTAGCAGTGGATCCCTATAATTCACCCCTCCACTTT.

This clonotype has a count of ten or more. The chain couples TRBV5-8 to TRBJ2-7, with D tentatively TRBD2 (6 bases). The CDR3 is 15 residues long. Trimming removed 4 bases from V and 1 base from J, with 15 bases in between. The germline gives CDR1 SGHTS, CDR2 YDEGEE. The CDR3 loop reads CASSPPGTGSYEQYF. The CDR3 bases are TGTGCCAGCAGCCCACCCGGGACTGGGTCCTACGAGCAGTACTTC.

This clonotype was seen ten or more times. The V call is TRBV20-1, the J call TRBJ2-7; 11 positions agree with TRBD2. The CDR3 is made up of 13 amino acids. Germline V gene sequence: CDR1 DFQATT, CDR2 SNEGSKA (reference sequence). J lost 4 bases, V lost 1 base, and 0 bases had no gene match. CDR3 sequence (DNA): TGCAGTGCTAGAGGACTAGCGGGGTACGAGCAGTACGTC. Its translation: CSARGLAGYEQYV.

V is TRBV6-1 and J is TRBJ2-7, with 11 nucleotides matching TRBD2. In germline, CDR1 is MNHNS, CDR2 SASEGT. The CDR3 runs to 15 residues. Germline trimming cut 0 bases from V and 2 bases from J; bases unmatched to any gene: 0. For the CDR3, the DNA is TGTGCCAGCAGTGAAGCTAGCGGGGGGGCCTACGAGCAGTACGTC. This translates into CASSEASGGAYEQYV.

This clonotype occurred a few times. CDR3 sequence reads: CATKWGSETQYF. CDR3 DNA: TGTGCCACCAAATGGGGCTCGGAGACCCAGTACTTC. The chain carries TRBV24-1 and TRBJ2-5; a weak D match, TRBD1 (5 bases). CDR1 and CDR2 (germline): KGHDR, SFDVKD. This CDR3 is built from 12 residues. Trimming cost V 8 bases and J 5 bases, with 11 bases left between them.

The chain employs TRBV20-1 and TRBJ2-1, with D perhaps being TRBD1 or TRBD2 (5 bases each). The CDR3 length is 14 residues. CDR1 is DFQATT, CDR2 SNEGSKA, per germline (reference sequence). V shed 0 bases and J shed 0 bases, with 6 bases lying between them. CDR3 region: CSARDGGSYNEQFF. CDR3 nucleotide sequence: TGCAGTGCTAGAGATGGGGGCTCCTACAATGAGCAGTTCTTC.

V and J are TRBV12-3 or TRBV12-4 and TRBJ1-3, with TRBD1 matching over 7 bases. This CDR3 is 16 amino acids long. V trimming: 5 bases; J trimming: 0 bases; junction bases outside the gene matches: 7. The CDR3 nucleotides read TGTGCCAGCAGTACCCCGGACAGGTCCTCTGGAAACACCATATATTTT. Protein sequence: CASSTPDRSSGNTIYF.

The genes are TRBV5-1 and TRBJ1-1; 7 nucleotides match TRBD1. With V trimmed by 0 bases and J by 6 bases, 5 bases remained unmatched. Germline CDR1 and CDR2: SGHRS and YFSETQ. The CDR3 loop spans 14 amino acids. The CDR3 here is CASSLGQGRAEAFF. The CDR3 DNA reads TGCGCCAGCAGCTTGGGACAGGGTCGCGCTGAAGCTTTCTTT.

This clonotype was detected ten times or more. This sequence joins TRBV6-4 and TRBJ2-3, with 7 positions matching TRBD2. The V gene's germline CDR1 is MRHNA and CDR2 SNTAGT. CDR3 size: 14 residues. J gave up 3 bases and V 3 bases, and 3 bases lay outside the gene matches. CDR3: CASSEGGETDTQYF. CDR3 in DNA: TGTGCCAGCAGTGAGGGAGGGGAAACAGATACGCAGTATTTT.